This T cell receptor beta chain was identified in a study of T-cell memory formation after mild COVID-19. Study results and limitations: Later expanders leaned CD4+, whereas day 15 to 85 contracting clones were balanced CD4/CD8.

Germline V lookup: CDR1 KGHDR, CDR2 SFDVKD. This CDR3 has 14 amino acids. The ends were cut back, 10 bases at V and 2 bases at J, with 14 bases in the middle. Concerning this clonotype: Its cognate antigen is unknown.

Via MiXCR, TCRdb re-called the 5' RACE reads, giving one row per CDR3 protein. The sample has more than 75,000 distinct CDR3 sequences; around 25% are singletons. The chain uses TRBV24-1 and TRBJ1-3; D gene ambiguous. Sequences were obtained from PBMCs or a T cell subset sorted from them (not recorded which). The clonotype was recovered from a man between 18 and 35 years old who had mild COVID-19 (a few samples of this study predate the infection). Cell type and time point are not known. The CDR3 reads CATSSGSAGNTIYF. Written as DNA, the CDR3 is TGTGCCACTTCAAGTGGATCCGCTGGAAACACCATATATTTT.